This T cell receptor (beta chain) was sequenced in a study of identical twins. J lost 5 bases, V lost 2 bases, and 10 bases had no gene match. This CDR3 is 17 amino acids long. Germline lookup yields CDR1 SGHTA and CDR2 FQGNSA. The study, taken as a whole, reports: Potential partial confounding of zero-insertion analyses by invariant MAIT and iNKT cells was noted.

TCRdb re-called the 5' RACE reads with MiXCR, one entry per CDR3 protein. The table records 700,000 or so distinct CDR3 sequences, 8% to 9% of them present only once. Points on this clonotype: Its matching antigen is unknown.

In addition, the sample was reused for a study of yellow fever vaccine responses in identical twins.

Sequenced input: PBMCs. The V and J genes are TRBV7-2 and TRBJ2-7; 12 positions agree with TRBD2. This clonotype was obtained from a woman under 30 in good health. Here the CDR3 reads CASSLLGLAGGSDEQYF. The CDR3 DNA reads as TGTGCCAGCAGCTTACTAGGCCTAGCGGGAGGGTCGGACGAGCAGTACTTC.